These 3 T cell receptor beta chains came from one sample sequenced in a study of cytomegalovirus exposure and HLA in healthy donors. PCR involved 60 Vbeta and 13 Jbeta primers. Generated by immunoSEQ multiplex PCR, the TCRdb table keeps only in-frame clones and is missing some. The sample holds under 200,000 clones; about 65% are singletons and the top ten take 4.5%. Sequencing was done on a sample of PBMCs. These receptors were obtained from a woman under 30 in good health and CMV-seropositive.

V and J are TRBV9 and TRBJ2-5; TRBD2 aligns across 12 bases. This CDR3 is 17 amino acids long. V lost 3 bases, J lost 5 bases, and 11 bases stayed unmatched. From germline, CDR1 is SGDLS and CDR2 YYNGEE. The CDR3 loop reads CASSGGLAGWGEETQYF. The CDR3 DNA sequence: TGTGCCAGCAGCGGAGGACTAGCGGGATGGGGCGAGGAGACCCAGTACTTC. The complete variable domain, with remaining parts taken from reference TRBV9 and TRBJ2-5, reads DSGVTQTPKHLITATGQRVTLRCSPRSGDLSVYWYQQSLDQGLQFLIQYYNGEERAKGNILERFSAQQFPDLHSELNLSSLELGDSALYFCASSGGLAGWGEETQYFGPGTRLLVL.

The chain combines TRBV6-5 with TRBJ1-4; D perhaps matches TRBD1 (5 bases). Trimming removed 6 bases from V and 0 bases from J, with 11 bases in between. Germline lookup yields CDR1 MNHEY and CDR2 SVGAGI. The CDR3 length is 15 residues. The CDR3 sequence: CASSLTGATNEKLFF. The CDR3 region has the DNA TGTGCCAGCAGCCTTACAGGCGCAACTAATGAAAAACTGTTTTTT.

This clone has just a few counts. The gene calls are TRBV10-3 and TRBJ1-3; 7 bases fit TRBD1. Losses at the gene ends were 6 bases for V and 8 bases for J; bases not matched to a gene: 7. The CDR3 loop spans 13 amino acids. CDR1 is ENHRY, CDR2 SYGVKD, per germline. The CDR3 here is CAIRPGQWDTIYF. The CDR3 DNA sequence: TGTGCCATCAGGCCGGGACAGTGGGACACCATATATTTT.